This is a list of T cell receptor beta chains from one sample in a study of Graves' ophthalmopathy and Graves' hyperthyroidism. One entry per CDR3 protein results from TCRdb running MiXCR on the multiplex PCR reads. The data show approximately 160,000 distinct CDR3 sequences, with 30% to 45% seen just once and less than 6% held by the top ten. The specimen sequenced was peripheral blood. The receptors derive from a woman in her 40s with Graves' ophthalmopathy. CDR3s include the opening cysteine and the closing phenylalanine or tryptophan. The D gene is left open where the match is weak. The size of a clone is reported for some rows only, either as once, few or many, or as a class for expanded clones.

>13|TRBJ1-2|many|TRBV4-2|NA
CASSQGNHYGYTF
TGTGCCAGCAGCCAAGGTAACCACTATGGCTACACCTTC
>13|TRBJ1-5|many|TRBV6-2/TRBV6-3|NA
CASSPSPYRPQHF
TGTGCCAGCAGCCCTTCACCCTATCGGCCCCAGCATTTT
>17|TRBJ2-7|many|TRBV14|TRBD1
CASSPWTGVLGSYEQYF
TGTGCCAGCAGCCCATGGACAGGGGTTTTGGGATCCTACGAGCAGTACTTC
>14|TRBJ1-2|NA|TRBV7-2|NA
CASSLHGPDYGYTF
TGTGCCAGCAGCTTACATGGCCCAGACTATGGCTACACCTTC
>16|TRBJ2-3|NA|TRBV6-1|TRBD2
CASSDQVAGGVDTQYF
TGTGCCAGCAGTGATCAGGTAGCGGGAGGGGTAGATACGCAGTATTTT
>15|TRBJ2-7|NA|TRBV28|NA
CASSQDTGQSYEQYF
TGTGCCAGCAGCCAAGATACGGGACAATCCTACGAGCAGTACTTC
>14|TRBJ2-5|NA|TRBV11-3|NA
CASSTGTDPGTQYF
TGTGCCAGCAGCACAGGGACTGATCCCGGGACCCAGTACTTC
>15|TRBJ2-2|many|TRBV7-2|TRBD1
CASSLGQGDTGELFF
TGTGCCAGCAGCTTAGGACAGGGGGACACCGGGGAGCTGTTTTTT
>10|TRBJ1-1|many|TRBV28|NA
CASGNTEAFF
TGTGCCAGCGGGAACACTGAAGCTTTCTTT
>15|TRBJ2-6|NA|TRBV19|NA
CASRSGAAGANVLTF
TGTGCCAGTAGATCGGGTGCGGCTGGGGCCAACGTCCTGACTTTC
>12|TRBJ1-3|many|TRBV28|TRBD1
CASRQTGLSRYF
TGTGCCAGCAGACAGACAGGGCTTTCGAGATATTTT
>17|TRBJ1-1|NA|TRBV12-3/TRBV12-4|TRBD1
CASRKPGQGGDDTEAFF
TGTGCCAGCAGAAAACCGGGACAGGGAGGTGACGACACTGAAGCTTTCTTT
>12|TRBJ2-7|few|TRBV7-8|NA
CASSRGAHEQYF
TGTGCCAGCAGCCGGGGGGCCCACGAGCAGTACTTC
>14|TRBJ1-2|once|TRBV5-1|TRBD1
CASSDGQGPYGYTF
TGCGCCAGCAGCGATGGACAGGGTCCGTATGGCTACACCTTC
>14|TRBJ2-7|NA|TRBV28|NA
CASSLSGGGYEQYF
TGTGCCAGCAGTTTATCAGGGGGGGGTTACGAGCAGTACTTC
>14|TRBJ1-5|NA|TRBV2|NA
CASRDRLSNQPQHF
TGTGCCAGCAGAGATCGGCTTAGCAATCAGCCCCAGCATTTT